This T cell receptor beta chain was obtained from a study of molecular identifiers for immune sequencing clone quantification (dated by TCRdb to 2016 to 2019). With regard to the full study: In a replicate experiment, RNA from roughly 18,000 or 92,000 naive CD8 T cells was split into five aliquots, four of which were sequenced. This methods study used CD8 T cells to benchmark TCR RNA copy counting and molecular-identifier clustering-based TCR repertoire sequencing (MIDCIRS).

Points the paper makes about the study in general: Spiked-in Jurkat TCR RNA equal to a single cell's worth was reported to be detectable even within 1,100,000 naive CD8 T cells. Modeling indicated about 3 TCR RNA copies recovered per cell, compared with roughly 10 by digital PCR, which implies a capture efficiency of around 30%. The sizes of highly expanded clones could end up underestimated when identical TCR molecules share a barcode. When barcode sub-clustering was omitted, TCR diversity was inflated by chimeric consensus sequences, with chimeras reaching as high as 47%. In CMV-specific effector cells, over 98% of molecules were held by clones above 20 RNA copies, whereas under 1% of molecules were held by such clones in naive cells.

On a BD FACSAria II, naive CD8 T cells were FACS-sorted as CD8+CD4-CCR7+CD45RA+ and collected into RLT Plus buffer. To compare sensitivity, a portion of the naive CD8 T cell RNA was divided evenly between MIDCIRS and a Smart-seq2-style 5'RACE protocol. Enrichment of CD8 T cells was performed with RosetteSep CD8+ T Cell Enrichment Cocktail and Ficoll-Paque, after which ACK red cell lysis was carried out. The library relied on PCR. TCRdb records Illumina MiSeq as the sequencer. Purification of total RNA was performed with the Qiagen AllPrep DNA/RNA kit. Before analysis, reads from multiple sequencing runs of the same library were pooled. The authors' analysis ran thus. Only reads with exact TCR constant sequence were kept, trimmed to 150 nt, and grouped by their 12-nt molecular barcodes. Reads inside each barcode group were sub-clustered using a 15% Levenshtein threshold, and a quality-weighted consensus sequence was constructed for each RNA molecule. Non-functional sequences were removed, as were lower-count sequences one edit away from another. Based on a fit of two negative binomial distributions, barcode sub-clusters having less than 20% of the maximum read count were discarded. TCRdb reprocessing: public reads trimmed at Q25 with fastp, clones called with MiXCR, in-frame beta chains kept. Rows with one shared CDR3 protein collapse into an entry with the most common genes and DNA. In this record, the V and J calls reflect TCRdb's handling and not the investigators' own analysis. In this sample the table shows over 35,000 distinct CDR3 sequences, about 18% of which occur a single time. The ten biggest clones cover about 6.6% of the sample.

Comment on this clonotype: Its cognate antigen has yet to be identified. The sample holds no much larger clone one base away, and base qualities are not on file.

From V the trimming removes 4 bases and from J it removes 1 base, while the gene matches leave 4 bases of the junction unaccounted for. Including cysteine and phenylalanine, the CDR3 has 14 amino acids. Only CDR3 DNA is held: 42 bases, read in frame from base 1. CDR1 SNHLY and CDR2 FYNNEI are derived from the germline V gene. Material for sequencing was naive CD8+ T cells from blood, with Jurkat cell RNA spiked in. The cell subset or site label, read with the paper, signifies: FACS-sorted CD8+CD4-CCR7+CD45RA+ naive T cells. The V and J genes are TRBV2 and TRBJ2-7; TRBD2 lines up with 7 middle nucleotides. The TCR comes from a human donor in good health. Some libraries in this study had Jurkat cell RNA spiked in. The DNA sequence is given as TGTGCCAGCAGTGTGGGCGGGAGTTCCTACGAGCAGTACTTC. Translated, it gives CASSVGGSSYEQYF.